This T cell receptor beta chain comes out of a study of CXCR4 blockade with PD-1 therapy in pancreatic cancer. Profiling relied on immunoSEQ multiplex PCR, and the TCRdb table lists in-frame clones only, not all of them. The table lists about 2,400 clones, 30% to 40% of them singletons, with approximately 15% in the top ten. Germline CDR1 and CDR2: LNHNV and YYDKDF (reference sequence). Trimming shortened V by 0 bases and J by 2 bases, and 6 bases separated the two germline ends. The CDR3 sequence is 14 residues long. The receptor was isolated from a human donor with pancreatic ductal adenocarcinoma. The sample taken for sequencing was tumor tissue. V is TRBV15 and J is TRBJ2-3, with D unresolved. The CDR3 reads CATSRDYVTDTQYF. The CDR3 DNA is TGTGCCACCAGCAGAGATTACGTCACAGATACGCAGTATTTT. Full variable domain (rest looked up from reference TRBV15 and TRBJ2-3): DAMVIQNPRYQVTQFGKPVTLSCSQTLNHNVMYWYQQKSSQAPKLLFHYYDKDFNNEADTPDNFQSRRPNTSFCFLDIRSPGLGDTAMYLCATSRDYVTDTQYFGPGTRLTVL.